This T cell receptor beta chain stems from a study of Ad26.COV2.S vaccination and SARS-CoV-2 variants. Study overall: Intramuscularly, Ad26.COV2.S was given either once or twice, 56 days apart.

V lost 4 bases to trimming and J lost 9 bases, with 17 bases between them. The CDR3 contains 15 residues. The V gene's germline CDR1 is SGHRS and CDR2 YFSETQ. The treatment is: roughly 19 received Ad26.COV2.S at low or high dose, single or two shots; about five received placebo; per-sample allocation not given. Repertoires come from day 63 after the first vaccine or placebo injection. A note on this clone: Its antigen is as yet unknown.

Points from the study as a whole: Considerable breadth of spike-specific CD8+ and CD4+ T cell responses has reportedly been documented following vaccination.

Assay used: immunoSEQ multiplex PCR; TCRdb lists only in-frame clones, some missing. The data hold about 680,000 clones, with 89% observed a single time. Here the sequenced sample was peripheral blood, taken in a trial of Ad26.COV2.S vaccine versus placebo. The sequence derives from a person between 18 and 59 years old who received the Ad26.COV2.S COVID-19 vaccine or a placebo. V usage is TRBV5-1 and J usage is TRBJ1-6; D perhaps matches TRBD1 (6 bases). The CDR3 region has the DNA TGCGCCAGCAGCGCGGTCCCGGGACAAGCTTCACCCCTCCACTTT. This codes for CASSAVPGQASPLHF.